This TCR beta chain was observed in a study of cytomegalovirus exposure and HLA in healthy donors. Study results and caveats: Specific recognition of CMV antigens was confirmed in vitro for three chains (all CMV-associated).

It was the roughly 130-subject validation cohort, separate from the roughly 700-subject first cohort, to which the donors belonged. This clone came up a few times. Its target is unknown. Clones were sequenced by immunoSEQ multiplex PCR, and TCRdb holds only the in-frame ones, with some missing. The sample shows roughly 190,000 clones, 86% of them seen only once. Source material: PBMCs. This sequence originates from a woman in her late teens or twenties in good health and CMV-seronegative.

The CDR3 sequence: CATGVTGQGHGYTF. The CDR3, as DNA: TGTGCCACCGGGGTAACGGGACAGGGCCATGGCTACACCTTC. The rearrangement joins TRBV27 to TRBJ1-2; TRBD1 matches at 9 bases. With V trimmed by 10 bases and J by 6 bases, 12 bases remained unmatched. Germline V gene lookup returns CDR1 MNHEY and CDR2 SMNVEV (reference sequence). The CDR3 sequence is 14 residues long.